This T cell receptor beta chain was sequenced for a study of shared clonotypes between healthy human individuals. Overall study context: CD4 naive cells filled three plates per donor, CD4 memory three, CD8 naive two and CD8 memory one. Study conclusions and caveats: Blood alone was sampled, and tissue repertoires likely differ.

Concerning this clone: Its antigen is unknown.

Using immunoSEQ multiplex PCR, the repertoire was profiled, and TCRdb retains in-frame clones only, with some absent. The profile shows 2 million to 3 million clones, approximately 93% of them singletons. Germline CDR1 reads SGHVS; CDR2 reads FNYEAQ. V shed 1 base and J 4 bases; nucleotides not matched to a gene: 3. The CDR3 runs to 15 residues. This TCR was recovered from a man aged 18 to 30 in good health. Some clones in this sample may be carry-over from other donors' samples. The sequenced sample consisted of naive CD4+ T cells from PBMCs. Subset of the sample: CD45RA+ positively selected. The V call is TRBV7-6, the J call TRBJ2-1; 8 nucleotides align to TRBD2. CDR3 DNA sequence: TGTGCCAGCAGCTTAGTACTAGCGGCTTACAATGAGCAGTTCTTC. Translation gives CASSLVLAAYNEQFF.